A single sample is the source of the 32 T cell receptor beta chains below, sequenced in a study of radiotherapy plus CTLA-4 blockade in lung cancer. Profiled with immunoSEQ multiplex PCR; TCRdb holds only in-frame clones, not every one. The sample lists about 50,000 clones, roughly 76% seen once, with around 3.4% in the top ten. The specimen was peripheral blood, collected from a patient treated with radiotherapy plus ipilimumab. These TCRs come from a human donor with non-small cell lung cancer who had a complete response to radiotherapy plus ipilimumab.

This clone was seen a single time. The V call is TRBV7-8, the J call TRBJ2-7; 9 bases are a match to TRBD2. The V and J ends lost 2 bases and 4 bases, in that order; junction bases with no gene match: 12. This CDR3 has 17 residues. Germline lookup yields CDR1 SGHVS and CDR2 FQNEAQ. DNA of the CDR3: TGTGCCAGCAGCTTAAGAGGCGGGCTAGCGGGGACATACGAGCAGTACTTC. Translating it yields CASSLRGGLAGTYEQYF.

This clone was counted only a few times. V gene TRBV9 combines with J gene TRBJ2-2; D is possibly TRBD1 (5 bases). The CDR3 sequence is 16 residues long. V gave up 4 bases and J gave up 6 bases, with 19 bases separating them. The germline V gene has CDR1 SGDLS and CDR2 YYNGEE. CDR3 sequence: CASSWVGPLGAGELFF. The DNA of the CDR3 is TGTGCCAGCAGCTGGGTGGGGCCCCTTGGAGCCGGGGAGCTGTTTTTT.

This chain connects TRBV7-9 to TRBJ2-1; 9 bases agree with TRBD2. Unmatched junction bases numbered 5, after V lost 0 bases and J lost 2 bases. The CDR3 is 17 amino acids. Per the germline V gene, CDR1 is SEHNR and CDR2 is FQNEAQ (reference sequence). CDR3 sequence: CASSLAGAGGAYNEQFF. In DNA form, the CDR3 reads TGTGCCAGCAGCTTAGCGGGGGCGGGAGGGGCCTACAATGAGCAGTTCTTC.

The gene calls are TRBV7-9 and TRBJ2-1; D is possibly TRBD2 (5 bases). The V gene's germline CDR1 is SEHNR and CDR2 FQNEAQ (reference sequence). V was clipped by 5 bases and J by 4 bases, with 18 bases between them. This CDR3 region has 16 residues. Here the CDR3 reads CASSRNSGVAYNEQFF. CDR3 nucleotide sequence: TGTGCCAGCAGCCGGAACTCCGGGGTGGCGTACAATGAGCAGTTCTTC.

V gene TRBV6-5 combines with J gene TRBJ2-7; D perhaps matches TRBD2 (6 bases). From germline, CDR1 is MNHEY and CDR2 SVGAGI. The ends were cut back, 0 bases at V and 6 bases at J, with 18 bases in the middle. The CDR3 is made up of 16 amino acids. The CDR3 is CASSYSIMEGRAEQYF. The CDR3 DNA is TGTGCCAGCAGTTACTCGATCATGGAGGGTCGGGCCGAGCAGTACTTC.

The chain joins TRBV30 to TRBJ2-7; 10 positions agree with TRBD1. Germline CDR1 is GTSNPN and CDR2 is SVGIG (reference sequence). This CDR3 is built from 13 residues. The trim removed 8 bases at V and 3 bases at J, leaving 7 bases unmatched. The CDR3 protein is CALETGGLYEQYF. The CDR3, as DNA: TGTGCCCTCGAGACAGGGGGCCTCTACGAGCAGTACTTC.

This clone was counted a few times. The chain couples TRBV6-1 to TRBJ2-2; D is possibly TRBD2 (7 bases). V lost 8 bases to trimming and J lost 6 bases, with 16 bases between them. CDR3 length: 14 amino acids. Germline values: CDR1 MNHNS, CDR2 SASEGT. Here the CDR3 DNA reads TGTGCCAGCCAAGGGGGGGGTTCTGCCGGGGAGCTGTTTTTT. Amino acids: CASQGGGSAGELFF.

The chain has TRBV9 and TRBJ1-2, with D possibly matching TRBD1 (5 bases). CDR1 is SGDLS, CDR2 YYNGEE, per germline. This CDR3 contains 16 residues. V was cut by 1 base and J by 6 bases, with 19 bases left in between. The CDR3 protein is CASSVMTATSYDGYTF. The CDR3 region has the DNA TGTGCCAGCAGCGTAATGACAGCTACCTCCTATGATGGCTACACCTTC. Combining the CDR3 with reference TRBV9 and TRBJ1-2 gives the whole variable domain DSGVTQTPKHLITATGQRVTLRCSPRSGDLSVYWYQQSLDQGLQFLIQYYNGEERAKGNILERFSAQQFPDLHSELNLSSLELGDSALYFCASSVMTATSYDGYTFGSGTRLTVV.

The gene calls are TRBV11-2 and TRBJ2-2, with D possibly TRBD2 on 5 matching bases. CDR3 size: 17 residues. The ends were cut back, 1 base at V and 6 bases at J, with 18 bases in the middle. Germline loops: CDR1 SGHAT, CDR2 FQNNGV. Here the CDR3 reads CASSLVSTRRVAGELFF. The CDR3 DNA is TGTGCCAGCAGCTTAGTCAGTACTAGAAGGGTAGCCGGGGAGCTGTTTTTT.

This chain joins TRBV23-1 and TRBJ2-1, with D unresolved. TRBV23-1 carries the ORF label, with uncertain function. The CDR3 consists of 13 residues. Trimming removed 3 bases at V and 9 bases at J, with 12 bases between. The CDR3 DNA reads TGCGCCAGCAGTCATCCAACTACGGTTGAGCAGTTCTTC. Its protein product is CASSHPTTVEQFF.

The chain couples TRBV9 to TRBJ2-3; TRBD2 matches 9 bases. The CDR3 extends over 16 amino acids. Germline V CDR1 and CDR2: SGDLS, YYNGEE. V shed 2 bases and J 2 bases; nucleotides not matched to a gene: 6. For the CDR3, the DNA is TGTGCCAGCAGCGTTACCATAGCGGGGGACACAGATACGCAGTATTTT. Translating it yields CASSVTIAGDTDTQYF.

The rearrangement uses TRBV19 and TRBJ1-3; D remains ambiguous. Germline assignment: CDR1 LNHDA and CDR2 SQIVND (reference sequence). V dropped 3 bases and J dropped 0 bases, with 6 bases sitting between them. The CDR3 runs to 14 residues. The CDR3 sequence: CASSMRSSGNTIYF. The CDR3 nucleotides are TGTGCCAGTAGTATGAGGAGCTCTGGAAACACCATATATTTT. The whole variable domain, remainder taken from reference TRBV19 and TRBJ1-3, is DGGITQSPKYLFRKEGQNVTLSCEQNLNHDAMYWYRQDPGQGLRLIYYSQIVNDFQKGDIAEGYSVSREKKESFPLTVTSAQKNPTAFYLCASSMRSSGNTIYFGEGSWLTVV.

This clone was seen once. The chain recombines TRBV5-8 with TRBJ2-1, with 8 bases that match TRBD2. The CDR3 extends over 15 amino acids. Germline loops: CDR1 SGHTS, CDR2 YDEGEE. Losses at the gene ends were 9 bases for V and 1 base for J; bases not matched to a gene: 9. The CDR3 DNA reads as TGTGCCACAACGAGCGGGGGCCTTTCCTACAATGAGCAGTTCTTC. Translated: CATTSGGLSYNEQFF. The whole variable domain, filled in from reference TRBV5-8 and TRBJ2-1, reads EAGVTQSPTHLIKTRGQQATLRCSPISGHTSVYWYQQALGLGLQFLLWYDEGEERNRGNFPPRFSGRQFPNYSSELNVNALELEDSALYLCATTSGGLSYNEQFFGPGTRLTVL.

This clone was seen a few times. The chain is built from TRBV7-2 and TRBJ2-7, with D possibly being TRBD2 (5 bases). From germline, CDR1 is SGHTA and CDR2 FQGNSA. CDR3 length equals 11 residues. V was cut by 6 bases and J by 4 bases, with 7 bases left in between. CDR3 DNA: TGTGCCAGCAGTCCGGGATACGAGCAGTACTTC. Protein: CASSPGYEQYF.

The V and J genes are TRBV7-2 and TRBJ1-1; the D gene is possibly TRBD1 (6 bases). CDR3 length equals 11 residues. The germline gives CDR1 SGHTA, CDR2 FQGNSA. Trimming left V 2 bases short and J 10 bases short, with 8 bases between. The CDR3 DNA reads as TGTGCCAGCAGCTTAACAGGGAGAGCTTTCTTT. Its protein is CASSLTGRAFF.

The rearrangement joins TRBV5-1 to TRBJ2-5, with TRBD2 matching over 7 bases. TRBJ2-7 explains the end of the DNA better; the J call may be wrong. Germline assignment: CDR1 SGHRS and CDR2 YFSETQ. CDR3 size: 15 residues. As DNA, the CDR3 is TGCGCCAGCAGCAGCGGTACTAGCGTAACCTACGAGCAGTACTTC. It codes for CASSSGTSVTYEQYF.

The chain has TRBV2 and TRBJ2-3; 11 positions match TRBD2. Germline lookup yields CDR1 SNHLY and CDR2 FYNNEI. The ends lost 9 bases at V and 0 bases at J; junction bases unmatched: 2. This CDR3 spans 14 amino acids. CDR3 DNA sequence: TGTGCCAGAGGGACTAGCGGTAGCACAGATACGCAGTATTTT. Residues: CARGTSGSTDTQYF. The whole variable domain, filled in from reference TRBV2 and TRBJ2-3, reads EPEVTQTPSHQVTQMGQEVILRCVPISNHLYFYWYRQILGQKVEFLVSFYNNEISEKSEIFDDQFSVERPDGSNFTLKIRSTKLEDSAMYFCARGTSGSTDTQYFGPGTRLTVL.

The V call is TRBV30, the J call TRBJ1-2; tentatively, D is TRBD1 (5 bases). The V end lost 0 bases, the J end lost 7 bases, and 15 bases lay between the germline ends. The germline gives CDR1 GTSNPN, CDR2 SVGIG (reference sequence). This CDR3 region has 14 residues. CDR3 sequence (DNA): TGTGCCTGGAGTGTACAGCGGGGGGTGAGTGGCTACACCTTC. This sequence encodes CAWSVQRGVSGYTF.

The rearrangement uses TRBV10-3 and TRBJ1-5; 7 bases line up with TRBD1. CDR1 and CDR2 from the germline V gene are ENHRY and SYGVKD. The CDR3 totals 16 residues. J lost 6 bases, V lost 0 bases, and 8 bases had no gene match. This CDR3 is CAISESQGGVSQPQHF. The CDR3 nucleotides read TGTGCCATCAGTGAGTCGCAGGGGGGCGTTAGTCAGCCCCAGCATTTT.

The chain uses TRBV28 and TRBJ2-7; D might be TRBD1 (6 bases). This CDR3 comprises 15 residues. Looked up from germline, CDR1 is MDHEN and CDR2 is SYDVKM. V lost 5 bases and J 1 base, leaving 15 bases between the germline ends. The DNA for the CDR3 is TGTGCCAGCAGTGCTCCGGGACAACAGTCCTACGAGCAGTACTTC. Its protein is CASSAPGQQSYEQYF.

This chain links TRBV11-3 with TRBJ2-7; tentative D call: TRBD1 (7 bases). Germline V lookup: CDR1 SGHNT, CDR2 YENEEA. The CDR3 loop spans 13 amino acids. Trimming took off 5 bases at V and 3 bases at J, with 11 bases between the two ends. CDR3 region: CASSGRTGYEQYF. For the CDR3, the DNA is TGTGCCAGCAGCGGGAGGACAGGCTACGAGCAGTACTTC.

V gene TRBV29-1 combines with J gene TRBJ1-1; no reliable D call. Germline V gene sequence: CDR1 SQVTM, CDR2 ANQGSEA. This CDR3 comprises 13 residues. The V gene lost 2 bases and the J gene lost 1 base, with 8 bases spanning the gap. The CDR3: CSVERQENTEAFF. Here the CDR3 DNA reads TGCAGCGTTGAAAGGCAGGAGAACACTGAAGCTTTCTTT.

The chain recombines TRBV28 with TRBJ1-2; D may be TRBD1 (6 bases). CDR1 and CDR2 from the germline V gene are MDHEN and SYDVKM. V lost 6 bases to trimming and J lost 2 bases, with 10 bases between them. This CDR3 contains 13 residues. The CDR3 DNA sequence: TGTGCCAGCAGGAGGGGGTTGAACTATGGCTACACCTTC. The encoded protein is CASRRGLNYGYTF.

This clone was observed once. The CDR3 nucleotides are TGTGCCAGCACCTCTATACGGGAGAACACTGAAGCTTTCTTT. Amino acids: CASTSIRENTEAFF. The chain carries TRBV6-1 and TRBJ1-1, with no clear D. The CDR3 totals 14 residues. The V gene lost 7 bases and the J gene lost 1 base, with 13 bases spanning the gap. The germline V gene has CDR1 MNHNS and CDR2 SASEGT.

The CDR3 is CVSAREPYEQYF. Written as DNA, the CDR3 is TGTGTCTCAGCCAGGGAACCCTACGAGCAGTACTTC. The rearrangement uses TRBV28 and TRBJ2-7, with TRBD1 as a possible D gene (5 bases). Germline lookup yields CDR1 MDHEN and CDR2 SYDVKM. This CDR3 has 12 amino acids. Looking up the rest from reference TRBV28 and TRBJ2-7 gives the full variable domain: DVKVTQSSRYLVKRTGEKVFLECVQDMDHENMFWYRQDPGLGLRLIYFSYDVKMKEKGDIPEGYSVSREKKERFSLILESASTNQTSMYLCVSAREPYEQYFGPGTRLTVT.

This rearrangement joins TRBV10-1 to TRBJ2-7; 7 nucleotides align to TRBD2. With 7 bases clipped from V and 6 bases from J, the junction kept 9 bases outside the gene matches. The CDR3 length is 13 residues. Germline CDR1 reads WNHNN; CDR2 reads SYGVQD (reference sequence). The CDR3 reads CASKRTSLSEQYF. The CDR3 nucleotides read TGCGCCAGCAAGAGGACTAGTCTCTCCGAGCAGTACTTC.

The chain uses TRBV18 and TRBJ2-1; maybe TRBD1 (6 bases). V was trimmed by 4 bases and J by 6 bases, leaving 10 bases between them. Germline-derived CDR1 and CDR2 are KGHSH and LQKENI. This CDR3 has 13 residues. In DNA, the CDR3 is TGTGCCAGCTCACTAGACAGGCGCAATGAGCAGTTCTTC. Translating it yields CASSLDRRNEQFF.

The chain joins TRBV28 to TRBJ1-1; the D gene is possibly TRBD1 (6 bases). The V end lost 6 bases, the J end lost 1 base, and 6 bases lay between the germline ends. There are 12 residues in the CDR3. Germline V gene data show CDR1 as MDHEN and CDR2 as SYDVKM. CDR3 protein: CASRDRNTEAFF. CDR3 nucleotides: TGTGCCAGCAGGGACAGGAACACTGAAGCTTTCTTT.

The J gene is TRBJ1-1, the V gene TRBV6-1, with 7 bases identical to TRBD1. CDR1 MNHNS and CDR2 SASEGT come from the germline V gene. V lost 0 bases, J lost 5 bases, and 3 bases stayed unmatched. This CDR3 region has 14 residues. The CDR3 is CASSEAPRGTEAFF. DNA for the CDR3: TGTGCCAGCAGTGAAGCCCCCAGGGGGACTGAAGCTTTCTTT.

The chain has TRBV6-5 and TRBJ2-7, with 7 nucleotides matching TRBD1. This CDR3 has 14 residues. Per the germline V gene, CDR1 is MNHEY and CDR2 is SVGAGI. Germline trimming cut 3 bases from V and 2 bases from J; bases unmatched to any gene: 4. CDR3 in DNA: TGTGCCAGCAGTTATGACAGGGAACCCTACGAGCAGTACTTC. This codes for CASSYDREPYEQYF.

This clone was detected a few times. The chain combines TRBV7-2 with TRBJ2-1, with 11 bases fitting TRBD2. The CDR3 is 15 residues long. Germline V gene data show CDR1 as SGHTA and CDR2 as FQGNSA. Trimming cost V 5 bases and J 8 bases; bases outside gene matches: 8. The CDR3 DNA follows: TGTGCCAGCAGCCCCACTAGCGGGAGTAACCATGAGCAGTTCTTC. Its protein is CASSPTSGSNHEQFF.

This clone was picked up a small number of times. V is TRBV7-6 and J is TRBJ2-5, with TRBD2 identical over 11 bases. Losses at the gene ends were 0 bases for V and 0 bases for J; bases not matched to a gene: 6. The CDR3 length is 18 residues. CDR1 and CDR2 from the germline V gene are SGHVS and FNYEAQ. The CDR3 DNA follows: TGTGCCAGCAGCTTAGCGTTCGCTAGCGGGAGGAACCAAGAGACCCAGTACTTC. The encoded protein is CASSLAFASGRNQETQYF.